What follows describes a single T cell receptor (beta chain). The antigen remains undetermined. The data are from a study of cytomegalovirus exposure and HLA in healthy donors. Study findings and constraints: A later analysis linked a missense variant in DCLRE1C to the trimming of TCR beta V and J genes. Per published accounts, TCR beta sequences correctly predicted the HLA-A and HLA-B alleles of most subjects.

In the PCR, 60 Vbeta and 13 Jbeta primers were used. The table came from immunoSEQ multiplex PCR; TCRdb's copy has only in-frame clones and leaves some out. The table includes 65,000 to 95,000 clones, over 75% detected once. This CDR3 comprises 15 residues. With 6 bases clipped from V and 7 bases from J, the junction kept 7 bases outside the gene matches. Germline CDR1 reads MNHNY; CDR2 reads SVGAGI (reference sequence). The chain employs TRBV6-6 and TRBJ1-5; 12 bases line up with TRBD1. The receptor comes from a human donor in good health. Input material: PBMCs. As DNA, the CDR3 is TGTGCCAGCAGAACCGGGACAGGGGGCATCCAGCCCCAGCATTTT. This translates into CASRTGTGGIQPQHF.